Included here is one TCR beta chain sequence, with context. The antigen is undetermined. Sequencing was performed with immunoSEQ multiplex PCR; in TCRdb, only in-frame clones are kept and a portion is missing. The sample lists 15,000 to 20,000 clones; under 85% were seen once. The CDR3 consists of 14 residues. V lost 6 bases, J lost 3 bases, and 0 bases stayed unmatched. CDR1 and CDR2 (germline): MNHEY, SVGAGI. This sample was taken from a study of high-grade serous ovarian cancer treatment subgroups. The overall study: On average, 14,192 reads and under 9,000 unique TCR beta rearrangements were obtained per sample.

Tumor samples were taken before definitive surgery or chemotherapy. General observations from the study: The analyses considered CDR3 and ignored CDR1 and CDR2. TCR relatedness rose with neoantigen level and trended with mutation load. Repertoire similarity ranged about 0.095 to 0.79 between tumors of one patient.

The chain uses TRBV6-5 and TRBJ2-1, with 12 bases identical to TRBD2. The TCR comes from a human donor with high-grade serous ovarian cancer. The sequencing sample was made of tumor tissue. CDR3 sequence reads: CASRLAGGYNEQFF. CDR3 sequence (DNA): TGTGCCAGCAGACTAGCGGGGGGCTACAATGAGCAGTTCTTC.